A single sample is the source of the 20 T cell receptor beta chains below, sequenced in a study of cytomegalovirus exposure and HLA in healthy donors. PCR involved 60 Vbeta and 13 Jbeta primers. Here immunoSEQ multiplex PCR was the method, and the copy in TCRdb shows in-frame clones only, minus some. The sample records 150,000 to 200,000 clones, about three quarters being singletons. Source material: PBMCs. Receptors originate from a man aged 18 to 30 in good health and CMV-seronegative.

The gene calls are TRBV11-2 and TRBJ2-2; D remains unclear. The V end lost 1 base, the J end lost 0 bases, and 6 bases lay between the germline ends. Per germline, CDR1 SGHAT and CDR2 FQNNGV. The CDR3 spans 15 residues. The CDR3 loop is CASSLGASNTGELFF. The CDR3 bases are TGTGCCAGCAGCTTAGGAGCGTCGAACACCGGGGAGCTGTTTTTT.

This rearrangement joins TRBV7-9 to TRBJ2-5; D unclear. V shed 2 bases and J shed 2 bases, with 9 bases lying between them. The germline V gene has CDR1 SEHNR and CDR2 FQNEAQ (reference sequence). The CDR3 sequence is 14 residues long. The CDR3 spells CASSLPRQQETQYF. DNA of the CDR3: TGTGCCAGCAGCTTACCTCGACAACAAGAGACCCAGTACTTC.

The chain carries TRBV5-4 and TRBJ2-7; TRBD2 might be the D (6 bases). V dropped 4 bases and J dropped 0 bases, with 14 bases sitting between them. In germline, CDR1 is SGHNT, CDR2 YYREEE (reference sequence). This CDR3 contains 15 residues. In DNA, the CDR3 is TGTGCCAGCAGCGCGGTCGCGGGGCGCTCCTACGAGCAGTACTTC. It is translated as CASSAVAGRSYEQYF.

Points on this clone: One junction end disagrees with the germline gene, perhaps due to a read error. The chain carries TRBV6-1 and TRBJ1-1; no firm D call. This CDR3 is built from 14 residues. Germline CDR1 MNHNS, CDR2 SASEGT. Here the CDR3 DNA reads TGTGCCACCAACAGTGGCAGATCGAACGCTGAAGCTTTCTTT. Amino acid sequence: CATNSGRSNAEAFF.

This clone was counted between two and nine times. V is TRBV28 and J is TRBJ2-7; 10 nucleotides match TRBD2. CDR1 MDHEN and CDR2 SYDVKM come from the germline V gene. V lost 7 bases to trimming and J lost 5 bases; unmatched junction nucleotides: 8. This CDR3 spans 14 amino acids. CDR3 protein: CASIPGLAIDEQYF. The CDR3 bases are TGTGCCAGCATACCGGGACTAGCGATCGACGAGCAGTACTTC.

This chain links TRBV7-9 with TRBJ1-4; D is perhaps TRBD1 (6 bases). V lost 5 bases to trimming and J lost 5 bases, with 15 bases between them. The CDR3 extends over 15 amino acids. Germline CDR1 SEHNR, CDR2 FQNEAQ (reference sequence). CDR3 in DNA: TGTGCCAGCAGCCCCACGGACAGTCAGAATGAAAAACTGTTTTTT. As protein: CASSPTDSQNEKLFF.

V usage is TRBV5-1 and J usage is TRBJ2-3, with 8 nucleotides matching TRBD1. Trimming removed 4 bases from V and 2 bases from J; junction bases left unmatched: 9. The germline V gene has CDR1 SGHRS and CDR2 YFSETQ. The CDR3 runs 16 residues. The CDR3 DNA reads as TGCGCCAGCAGCCTCTTATCAGGGGGCGTCACAGATACGCAGTATTTT. Its protein product is CASSLLSGGVTDTQYF.

This chain joins TRBV19 and TRBJ2-7; weak D call: TRBD2 (6 bases). The CDR3 extends over 17 amino acids. Trimming stripped 7 bases from V and 0 bases from J, with 22 bases between. The germline V gene has CDR1 LNHDA and CDR2 SQIVND (reference sequence). The CDR3 nucleotides are TGTGCCAGTACCAAATCCTTCCGGGACTCCCGCTCCTACGAGCAGTACTTC. It translates to CASTKSFRDSRSYEQYF.

This clone was detected only a few times. The V and J genes are TRBV7-6 and TRBJ1-1; no clear D gene. Germline-derived CDR1 and CDR2 are SGHVS and FNYEAQ. This CDR3 region has 15 residues. V lost 0 bases to trimming and J lost 3 bases, with 11 bases between them. As DNA, the CDR3 is TGTGCCAGCAGCTTAGCGATGGGAGGGCACACTGAAGCTTTCTTT. Its protein product is CASSLAMGGHTEAFF.

The chain has TRBV28 and TRBJ2-7, with 9 bases identical to TRBD1. The ends lost 5 bases at V and 6 bases at J; junction bases unmatched: 8. The CDR3 consists of 14 residues. Germline V gene lookup returns CDR1 MDHEN and CDR2 SYDVKM. CDR3 amino acids: CASSPLQGAREQYF. The DNA of the CDR3 is TGTGCCAGCAGTCCGTTACAGGGGGCGCGCGAGCAGTACTTC.

The chain joins TRBV2 to TRBJ2-6, with 7 bases matching TRBD1. The CDR3 is 17 residues long. Losses at the gene ends were 2 bases for V and 3 bases for J; bases not matched to a gene: 7. Per the germline V gene, CDR1 is SNHLY and CDR2 is FYNNEI. Here the CDR3 DNA reads TGTGCCAGCAGTGAACGGCGGCAGGGGGTTGGGGCCAACGTCCTGACTTTC. It yields the protein CASSERRQGVGANVLTF.

This chain uses TRBV19 with TRBJ2-1, with a tentative D call TRBD1 (6 bases). The V end was cut by 5 bases, the J end by 3 bases, with 11 bases between. This CDR3 spans 14 amino acids. In germline, CDR1 is LNHDA, CDR2 SQIVND (reference sequence). This chain's CDR3 is CASSLRGFYNEQFF. The DNA for the CDR3 is TGTGCCAGTAGTCTCAGGGGATTCTACAATGAGCAGTTCTTC.

The gene calls are TRBV27 and TRBJ2-1; TRBD1 matches 7 bases. The junction had 14 bases not matched to a gene; V was cut back by 6 bases and J by 0 bases. Germline V lookup: CDR1 MNHEY, CDR2 SMNVEV (reference sequence). CDR3 length: 18 residues. CDR3 sequence reads: CASSSKIYRGSSYNEQFF. DNA for the CDR3: TGTGCCAGCAGCTCTAAAATATACAGGGGAAGCTCCTACAATGAGCAGTTCTTC.

This clone has more than one count but fewer than ten. This chain links TRBV30 with TRBJ2-4; D possibly corresponds to TRBD1 (6 bases). Germline loops: CDR1 GTSNPN, CDR2 SVGIG (reference sequence). The ends were cut back, 0 bases at V and 9 bases at J, with 18 bases in the middle. This CDR3 contains 15 residues. The CDR3 region has the DNA TGTGCCTGGAGTGTAACGGGTTCGGGACAAAGCATTCAGTACTTC. It is translated as CAWSVTGSGQSIQYF.

This chain joins TRBV7-2 and TRBJ2-3, with D tentatively TRBD2 (6 bases). CDR3 length: 18 amino acids. V was shortened by 4 bases and J by 1 base, with 21 bases between the two germline ends. CDR1 is SGHTA, CDR2 FQGNSA, per germline. The CDR3 region has the DNA TGTGCCAGCAGCTACCAGGCTCTTCGGGGGAGAGGCACAGATACGCAGTATTTT. Its protein product is CASSYQALRGRGTDTQYF.

To note about this clone: A read error may produce the germline difference seen at one junction end. The chain uses TRBV9 and TRBJ2-3, with D possibly being TRBD2 (5 bases). The germline CDR1 and CDR2 sequences are SGDLS and YYNGEE. CDR3 length: 14 residues. The DNA for the CDR3 is TGTGCCGGCAGCGTAGGAGGTGGGACAGATACGCAGTATTTT. This gives the protein CAGSVGGGTDTQYF. The variable domain in full, completed from reference TRBV9 and TRBJ2-3, reads DSGVTQTPKHLITATGQRVTLRCSPRSGDLSVYWYQQSLDQGLQFLIQYYNGEERAKGNILERFSAQQFPDLHSELNLSSLELGDSALYFCAGSVGGGTDTQYFGPGTRLTVL.

This clone showed up just once. A junction boundary mismatches the germline segment, possibly from a read error. This CDR3 is also generated by other DNA sequences in the sample. The chain joins TRBV5-1 to TRBJ1-3; TRBD1 agrees at 8 bases. Germline CDR1 is SGHRS and CDR2 is YFSETQ. This CDR3 is built from 14 residues. The CDR3 DNA follows: TGCGCCAGCAGCCGAGGACAGGGAGGAAACACTATATATTTT. This codes for CASSRGQGGNTIYF.

This clone was seen only once. This rearrangement joins TRBV5-1 to TRBJ2-7, with D tentatively TRBD1 (5 bases). CDR1 and CDR2 (germline): SGHRS, YFSETQ. The V and J ends lost 6 bases and 5 bases respectively, with 15 bases between them. This CDR3 is built from 13 residues. The CDR3 DNA reads TGCGCCAGCACGCGACTCCAGGACAACGAGCAGTACTTC. Protein sequence: CASTRLQDNEQYF.

This chain joins TRBV27 and TRBJ2-7, with D tentatively TRBD1 (5 bases). Trimming pared 0 bases from V and 7 bases from J, leaving 10 bases between. This CDR3 region has 13 residues. The germline CDR1 and CDR2 sequences are MNHEY and SMNVEV (reference sequence). The CDR3 bases are TGTGCCAGCAGTTTATCGTCTCAGGGTGAGCAGTACTTC. Its protein product is CASSLSSQGEQYF.

The CDR3 DNA reads TGTGCCAGCAGTGCTGGACTAGCGGGGCCAACCTCCTACGAGCAGTACTTC. Encoded protein: CASSAGLAGPTSYEQYF. J is TRBJ2-7 and V is TRBV5-4, with 12 bases fitting TRBD2. The CDR3 covers 17 residues. Trimming cost V 5 bases and J 0 bases; bases outside gene matches: 9. Germline-derived CDR1 and CDR2 are SGHNT and YYREEE (reference sequence).